One sample yielded the 9 T cell receptor beta chains listed below, sequenced in a study of CD8 T cells in Susac syndrome. A quantity of about 0.45 to 1 ug RNA underwent reverse transcription using random hexamers. One entry per CDR3 protein results from TCRdb running MiXCR on the immunoSEQ multiplex PCR reads. The profile covers 200,000 or so distinct CDR3 sequences, with 90% to 95% appearing a single time and 0.093% taken by the ten largest. The sample comprised CD4+ T cells from PBMCs. All receptors derive from a human donor with multiple sclerosis.

This rearrangement joins TRBV5-1 to TRBJ2-7; D remains unclear. This CDR3 has 14 residues. The V and J ends lost 4 bases and 0 bases respectively, with 11 bases between them. Looked up from germline, CDR1 is SGHRS and CDR2 is YFSETQ. The CDR3 loop reads CASSRRTASYEQYF. Written as DNA, the CDR3 is TGCGCCAGCAGCCGGCGGACGGCCTCCTACGAGCAGTACTTC.

This clonotype was seen once. V and J are TRBV7-3 and TRBJ2-2; weak D call: TRBD1 (5 bases). CDR3 length: 15 residues. Looked up from germline, CDR1 is SGHTA and CDR2 is FQGTGA. Trimming removed 6 bases at V and 2 bases at J, with 13 bases between. In DNA form, the CDR3 reads TGTGCCAGCAGATACGACAGAGAAAACACCGGGGAGCTGTTTTTT. This translates into CASRYDRENTGELFF.

The table lists this clonotype with a count of one. The chain links TRBV30 to TRBJ2-7, with 7 bases fitting TRBD1. This CDR3 is 13 amino acids long. V dropped 1 base and J dropped 6; count of bases not matched to a gene: 6. Germline CDR1 GTSNPN, CDR2 SVGIG (reference sequence). CDR3 coding DNA: TGTGCCTGGAGTGGACAGGGAATGGGCGAGCAGTACTTC. Its protein product is CAWSGQGMGEQYF.

This clonotype showed up just once. The rearrangement joins TRBV20-1 to TRBJ2-7, with D unclear. Germline CDR1 is DFQATT and CDR2 is SNEGSKA (reference sequence). The CDR3 totals 10 residues. Trimming stripped 5 bases from V and 0 bases from J, with 2 bases between. The CDR3 loop reads CSAFSYEQYF. The CDR3 DNA sequence: TGCAGTGCTTTCTCCTACGAGCAGTACTTC.

This clonotype occurred once. This chain links TRBV15 with TRBJ2-1, with D possibly matching TRBD1 (6 bases). CDR3 length equals 14 residues. V was pared by 0 bases and J by 7 bases, with 10 bases between. Germline-derived CDR1 and CDR2 are LNHNV and YYDKDF (reference sequence). CDR3 amino acids: CATSRETGWNEQFF. As DNA, the CDR3 is TGTGCCACCAGCAGAGAAACAGGGTGGAATGAGCAGTTCTTC.

The rearrangement uses TRBV10-3 and TRBJ2-7, with 8 nucleotides matching TRBD2. Germline V gene sequence: CDR1 ENHRY, CDR2 SYGVKD. The CDR3 runs 16 residues. The ends lost 4 bases at V and 0 bases at J; junction bases unmatched: 8. CDR3 region: CAISGGSGSISYEQYF. As DNA, the CDR3 is TGTGCCATCAGTGGGGGGAGCGGGAGTATCTCCTACGAGCAGTACTTC.

V usage is TRBV7-9 and J usage is TRBJ2-6, with D uncertain. The CDR3 is made up of 15 amino acids. V lost 5 bases and J 0 bases, leaving 8 bases between the germline ends. CDR1 and CDR2 from the germline V gene are SEHNR and FQNEAQ (reference sequence). The CDR3 nucleotides read TGTGCCAGCAGCCTTCGTGCCTCTGGGGCCAACGTCCTGACTTTC. Translation: CASSLRASGANVLTF.

V and J are TRBV4-2 and TRBJ2-7; TRBD2 might be the D (5 bases). CDR1 LGHNA and CDR2 YNFKEQ come from the germline V gene. V was pared by 1 base and J by 2 bases, with 12 bases between. The CDR3 is 15 residues long. CDR3 region: CASSQVSSGAYEQYF. In DNA form, the CDR3 reads TGTGCCAGCAGCCAAGTTAGCTCCGGGGCCTACGAGCAGTACTTC.

The chain combines TRBV10-3 with TRBJ2-3, with 10 bases that match TRBD2. Unmatched junction bases numbered 2, after V lost 6 bases and J lost 2 bases. The CDR3 sequence is 14 residues long. CDR1 and CDR2 (germline): ENHRY, SYGVKD. The DNA for the CDR3 is TGTGCCATCAGAGGACTAGCGGTCACAGATACGCAGTATTTT. Amino acids: CAIRGLAVTDTQYF.